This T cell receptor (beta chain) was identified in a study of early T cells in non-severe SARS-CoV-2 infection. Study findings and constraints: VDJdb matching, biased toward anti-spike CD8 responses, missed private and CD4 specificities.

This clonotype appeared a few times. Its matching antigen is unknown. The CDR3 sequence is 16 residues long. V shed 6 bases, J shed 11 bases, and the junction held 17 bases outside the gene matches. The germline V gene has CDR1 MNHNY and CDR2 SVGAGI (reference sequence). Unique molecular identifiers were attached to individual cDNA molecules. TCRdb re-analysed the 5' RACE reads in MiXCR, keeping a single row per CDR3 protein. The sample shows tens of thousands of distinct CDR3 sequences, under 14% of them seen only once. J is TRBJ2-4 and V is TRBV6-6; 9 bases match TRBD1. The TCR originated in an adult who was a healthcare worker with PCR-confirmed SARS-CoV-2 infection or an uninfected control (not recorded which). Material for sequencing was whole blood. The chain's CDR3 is CASRRTLQGAAKVQYF. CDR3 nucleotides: TGTGCCAGCAGACGAACCCTACAGGGGGCAGCTAAGGTTCAGTACTTC.